This T cell receptor (beta chain) was retrieved from a study of blood T cells in healthy people across ages. CDR1 is SQVTM and CDR2 is ANQGSEA in the germline V gene. V gave up 5 bases and J gave up 4 bases, with 7 bases separating them. The CDR3 totals 11 residues. A second PCR, run for about 7 to 11 cycles, used a sample-barcoded 5' primer plus a J-beta primer mix. TCRdb reprocessed the 5' RACE reads via MiXCR and lists one record per CDR3 protein. The table lists roughly 800,000 distinct CDR3 sequences, just under 25% of them singletons. A minimum of 6.5 million PBMCs was isolated per sample. The sample was also reused in another study, on T cells of mothers and their children. That source adds: Added by the second PCR's M1S primer were sample barcodes and 2-4 random nucleotides. Unrelated mother-child pairs always had slightly, but never significantly, lower normalized overlap than related pairs.

This sequence originates from a boy younger than 18 in good health. This chain connects TRBV29-1 to TRBJ2-3; unclear D gene. The sequenced sample was blood. In DNA form, the CDR3 reads TGCAGCGTTCGGGCCCCAGATACGCAGTATTTT. This translates into CSVRAPDTQYF.